This T cell receptor (beta chain) was profiled in a study of blood T cells in healthy people across ages. Isolated per sample were at least 7 million PBMCs. Primed by a sample-barcoded 5' primer and a J-beta primer mix, a second PCR proceeded for 7 to 11 cycles. TCRdb reprocessed the 5' RACE reads via MiXCR and lists one record per CDR3 protein. This table holds 700,000 to 850,000 distinct CDR3 sequences, roughly 50% found once. Remarks on this clonotype: Its antigen is still unknown.

The CDR3 covers 16 residues. V shed 3 bases and J shed 6 bases, with 17 bases lying between them. Germline V gene data show CDR1 as MDHEN and CDR2 as SYDVKM. Study results and limitations: Older age coincided with a roughly linear decline in TCR beta diversity per million T cells. Researchers judged that diversity estimates from one million T cells fell short of true values.

The sequenced sample consisted of blood. This chain links TRBV28 with TRBJ2-2, with D maybe TRBD2 (5 bases). The sequence was obtained from a man older than 75 in good health. CDR3 residues: CASSFEGEFLPGELFF. CDR3 coding DNA: TGTGCCAGCAGTTTTGAGGGCGAGTTTTTACCCGGGGAGCTGTTTTTT.